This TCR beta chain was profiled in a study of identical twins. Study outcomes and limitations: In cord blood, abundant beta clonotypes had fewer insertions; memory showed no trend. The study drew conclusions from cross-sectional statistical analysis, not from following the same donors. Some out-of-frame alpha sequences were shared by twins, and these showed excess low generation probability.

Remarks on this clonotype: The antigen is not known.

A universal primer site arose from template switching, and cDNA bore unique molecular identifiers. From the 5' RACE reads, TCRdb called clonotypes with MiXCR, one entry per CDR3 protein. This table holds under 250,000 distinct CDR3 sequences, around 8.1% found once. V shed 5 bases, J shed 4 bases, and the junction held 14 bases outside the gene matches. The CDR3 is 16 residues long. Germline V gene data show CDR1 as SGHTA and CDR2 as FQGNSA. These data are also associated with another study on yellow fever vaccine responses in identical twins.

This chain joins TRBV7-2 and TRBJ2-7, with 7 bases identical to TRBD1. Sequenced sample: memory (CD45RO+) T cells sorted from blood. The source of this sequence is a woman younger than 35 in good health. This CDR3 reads CASSITTGANTYEQYF. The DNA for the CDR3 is TGTGCCAGCAGCATTACTACAGGGGCCAACACTTACGAGCAGTACTTC.